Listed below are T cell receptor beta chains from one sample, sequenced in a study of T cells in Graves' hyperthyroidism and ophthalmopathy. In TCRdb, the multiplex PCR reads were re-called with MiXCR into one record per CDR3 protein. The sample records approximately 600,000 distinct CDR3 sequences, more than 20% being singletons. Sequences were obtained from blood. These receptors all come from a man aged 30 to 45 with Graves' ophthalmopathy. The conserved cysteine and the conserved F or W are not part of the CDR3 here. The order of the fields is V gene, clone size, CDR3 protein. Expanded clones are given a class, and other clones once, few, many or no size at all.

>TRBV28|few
ASSLNNIQY
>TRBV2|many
ASSEALSTGGARGNQPQH
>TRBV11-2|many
ASSFGRNTEAF
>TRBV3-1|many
ASSQVPGGADQPQH
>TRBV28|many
ASTRRTGSSYEQY
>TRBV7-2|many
ASSGPGQGVYGYT
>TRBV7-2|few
ASTNPDRQNTGELF
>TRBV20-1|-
SVPGRAGNTGELF
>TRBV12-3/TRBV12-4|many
ASSLGLDGSYEQY
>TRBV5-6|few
ASSWGQGGNEQF
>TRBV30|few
AWSGSAGASDTQY
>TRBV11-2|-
ASSLVMADTQY
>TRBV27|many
ASSLYRNTEAF
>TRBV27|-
ASSLSVSINYGYT
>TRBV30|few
AYLRAGNTEAF
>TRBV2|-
ASSDAGQKDEQY
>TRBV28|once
ASSPPSGTTGELF
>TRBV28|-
ASSSRGSGQTNYGYT
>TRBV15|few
ATSSRGGANDYGYT
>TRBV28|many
ASSYRLAPTDTQY
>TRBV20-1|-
SAREPQGKGYT
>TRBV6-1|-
ASHGGGRYETQY
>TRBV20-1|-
SAPSTGPEAF
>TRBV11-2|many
ASSLRGGQGHEQY
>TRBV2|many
ASSEGRVNNQPQH
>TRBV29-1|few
SATETSYNEQF
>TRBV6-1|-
ATLGHGAPEQY
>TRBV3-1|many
ASSQVASGSYEQY
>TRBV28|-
ASSFASLSYEQY
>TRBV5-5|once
ASSLVGSEETQY
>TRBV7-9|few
ASSNSLSGERNEQF
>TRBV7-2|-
ASSLRGLAGQETQY
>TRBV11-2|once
ASSELAGPYNEQS
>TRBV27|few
ASSGIADLVYEQF
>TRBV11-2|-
ASSPWSGTGKTEAF
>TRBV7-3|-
ASSPRTGSGSGELF
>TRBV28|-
ASRPLGARTEAF
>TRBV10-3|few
AISERLAGLERSYTGELF
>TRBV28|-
ASSLSPLAGRYEQY
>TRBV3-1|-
ASSQEGSAQETQY
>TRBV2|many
ASSLSGIGAGEQY
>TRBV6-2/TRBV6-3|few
ASSPSHGRTDTQY
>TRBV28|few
ASSSLGTGGSRQPQH
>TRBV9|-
ASSVPGSMNTEAF
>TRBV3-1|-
ASSQGAGVRHEQY
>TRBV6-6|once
ASSYSYGAANTEAF
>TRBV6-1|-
ASSRGLAGSTDTQY
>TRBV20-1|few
SARSGAGATEAF
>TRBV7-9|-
ASSLQESSYNEQF
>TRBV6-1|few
ASRDRGITEAF
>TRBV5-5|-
ASSLGLVQQGVGSLGVH
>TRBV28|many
ASSVYYSSTDTQY
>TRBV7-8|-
ASSLLGRVLRSGELF
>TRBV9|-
ASSDGNLGEQY
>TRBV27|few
ASSSQRGKKADTQY